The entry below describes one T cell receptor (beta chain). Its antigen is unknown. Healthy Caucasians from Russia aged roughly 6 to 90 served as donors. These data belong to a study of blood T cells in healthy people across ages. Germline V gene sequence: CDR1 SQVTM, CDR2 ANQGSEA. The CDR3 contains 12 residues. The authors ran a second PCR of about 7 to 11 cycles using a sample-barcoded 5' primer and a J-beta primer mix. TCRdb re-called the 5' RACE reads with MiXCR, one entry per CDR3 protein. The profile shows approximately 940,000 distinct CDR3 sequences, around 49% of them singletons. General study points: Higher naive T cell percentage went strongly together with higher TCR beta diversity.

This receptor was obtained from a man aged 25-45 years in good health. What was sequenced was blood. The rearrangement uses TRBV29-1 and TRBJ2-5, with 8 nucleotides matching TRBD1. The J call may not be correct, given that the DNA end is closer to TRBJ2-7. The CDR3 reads CSIRDRNYEQYF. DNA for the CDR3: TGCAGCATCCGGGACAGGAACTACGAGCAGTACTTC.